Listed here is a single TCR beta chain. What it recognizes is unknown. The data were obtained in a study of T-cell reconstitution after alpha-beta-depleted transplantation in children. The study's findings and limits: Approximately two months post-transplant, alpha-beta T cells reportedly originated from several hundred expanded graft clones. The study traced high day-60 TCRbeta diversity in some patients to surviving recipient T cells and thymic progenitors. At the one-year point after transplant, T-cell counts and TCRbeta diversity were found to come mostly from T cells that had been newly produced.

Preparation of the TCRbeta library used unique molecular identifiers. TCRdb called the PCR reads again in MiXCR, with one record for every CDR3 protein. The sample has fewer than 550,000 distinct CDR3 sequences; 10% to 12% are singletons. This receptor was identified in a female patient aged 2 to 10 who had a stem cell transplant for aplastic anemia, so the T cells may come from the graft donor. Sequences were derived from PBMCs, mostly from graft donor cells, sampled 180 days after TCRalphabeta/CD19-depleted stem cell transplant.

CDR3 residues: CASSLSTGGIGNQPQHF. The CDR3 DNA reads as TGTGCCAGCAGTTTATCGACAGGGGGCATAGGCAATCAGCCCCAGCATTTT. The rearrangement uses TRBV27 and TRBJ1-5, with 10 bases lining up with TRBD1. CDR1 is MNHEY, CDR2 SMNVEV, per germline (reference sequence). Germline trimming cut 0 bases from V and 2 bases from J; bases unmatched to any gene: 4. The CDR3 runs to 17 residues.